This T cell receptor (beta chain) was recorded in a study of cytomegalovirus exposure and HLA in healthy donors. Comment on this clone: Its matching antigen is unknown.

PCR primers comprised 60 Vbeta and 13 Jbeta primers. Measured with immunoSEQ multiplex PCR; TCRdb has only the in-frame clones, and not every one. Across about 33,000 clones, the top ten clones capture approximately 3.5% of the sample. Study observations and caveats: TCR beta sequences reportedly predicted the HLA-A and HLA-B alleles of most subjects accurately. The productive fraction for most TCR beta V segments was about 87% or about 30% in an earlier analysis.

Germline CDR1 and CDR2: MNHEY and SVGAGI. V was trimmed by 6 bases and J by 5 bases, leaving 11 bases between them. The length of the CDR3 is 12 residues. What was sequenced was PBMCs. The chain is built from TRBV6-5 and TRBJ2-7, with D possibly TRBD1 on 6 matching bases. The origin of this receptor is a man between 40 and 49 years old in good health and CMV-seronegative. The DNA of the CDR3 is TGTGCCAGCAGGACAGGTACAAACGAGCAGTACTTC. Amino acid sequence: CASRTGTNEQYF.